This T cell receptor beta chain was sequenced for a study of somatic mutations in cytotoxic T cells in rheumatoid arthritis. The V segment lost 6 bases and the J segment 5 bases; nucleotides outside the gene matches: 10. The length of the CDR3 is 16 residues. Germline assignment: CDR1 MNHEY and CDR2 SMNVEV (reference sequence). Repertoires were generated with immunoSEQ multiplex PCR, while TCRdb's copy carries only in-frame clones and drops some. The repertoire holds 6,700 or so clones, 70% seen once, with about 40% in the top ten. The sample taken for sequencing was CD8+ T cells sorted from blood. The TCR was taken from a man aged 40-49 years in good health. This chain links TRBV27 with TRBJ1-5; 10 bases match TRBD1. CDR3 residues: CASSQIGQGVDQPQHF. The CDR3 DNA sequence: TGTGCCAGCAGCCAAATCGGACAGGGGGTAGATCAGCCCCAGCATTTT.